This TCR beta chain was identified during a study of blood T cell repertoires in COVID-19. Study at large: Samples representing acute and convalescent COVID-19 were sourced from the United States, Italy and Spain. T cells, B-cell-depleted T cells, or PBMCs provided the cDNA or gDNA that served as material.

Authors' processing steps: Researchers report that nucleated cell counts were estimated from reference gene primer amplification. Repertoires were generated with immunoSEQ multiplex PCR, while TCRdb's copy carries only in-frame clones and drops some. That table furnishes V, J and clone size, whereas the DNA furnished D and trimming. Counted here are about 140,000 clones, about 84% occurring once; the ten biggest clones make up approximately 5%. The sequenced sample consisted of peripheral blood. The TCR was taken from a woman aged 50 to 60 with acute or convalescent COVID-19.

The CDR3 loop reads CASTSFTGGYNEQFF. The CDR3 nucleotides are TGTGCCAGCACCTCTTTTACGGGGGGATACAATGAGCAGTTCTTC. V gene TRBV7-2 combines with J gene TRBJ2-1; the match to TRBD2 covers 7 bases. The ends lost 7 bases at V and 4 bases at J; junction bases unmatched: 10. Germline CDR1 is SGHTA and CDR2 is FQGNSA. The CDR3 spans 15 residues.